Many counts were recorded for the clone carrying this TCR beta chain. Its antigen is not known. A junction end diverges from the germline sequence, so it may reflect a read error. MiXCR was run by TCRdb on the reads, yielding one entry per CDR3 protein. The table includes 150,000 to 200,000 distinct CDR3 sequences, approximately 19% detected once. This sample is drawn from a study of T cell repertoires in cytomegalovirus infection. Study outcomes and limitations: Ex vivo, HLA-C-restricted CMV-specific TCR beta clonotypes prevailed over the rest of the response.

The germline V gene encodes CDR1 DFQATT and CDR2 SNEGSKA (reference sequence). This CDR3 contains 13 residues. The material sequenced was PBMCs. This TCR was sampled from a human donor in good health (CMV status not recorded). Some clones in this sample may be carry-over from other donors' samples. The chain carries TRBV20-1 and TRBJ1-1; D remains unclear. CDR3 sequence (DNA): TGCAGTGCCAGAGACCCCATCTCTACTGAAGCTTTCTTT. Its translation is CSARDPISTEAFF.